Below are 10 T cell receptor beta chains sequenced from a single sample in a study of control samples from healthy donors and cancer patients. Produced via immunoSEQ multiplex PCR; TCRdb's table is partial and in-frame only. The table lists about 94,000 clones, about nine tenths of them singletons. The material sequenced was blood. The receptors here all came from a woman between 18 and 29 years old in good health.

V is TRBV5-1 and J is TRBJ2-1, with 13 positions matching TRBD2. The V and J ends lost 0 bases and 9 bases, in that order; junction bases with no gene match: 6. Germline CDR1 is SGHRS and CDR2 is YFSETQ. The CDR3 spans 16 residues. The CDR3 here is CASSLEPGLAGSEQFF. In DNA form, the CDR3 reads TGCGCCAGCAGCTTGGAACCGGGACTAGCGGGAAGTGAGCAGTTCTTC. Drawing the rest from reference TRBV5-1 and TRBJ2-1, the complete variable domain is KAGVTQTPRYLIKTRGQQVTLSCSPISGHRSVSWYQQTPGQGLQFLFEYFSETQRNKGNFPGRFSGRQFSNSRSEMNVSTLELGDSALYLCASSLEPGLAGSEQFFGPGTRLTVL.

The chain recombines TRBV10-3 with TRBJ2-2; D gene unclear. The CDR3 spans 16 residues. Per the germline V gene, CDR1 is ENHRY and CDR2 is SYGVKD. Trimming left V 7 bases short and J 3 bases short, with 18 bases between. CDR3 sequence (DNA): TGTGCCATCACCACTGGCTCTTCCGCCGACACCGGGGAGCTGTTTTTT. Amino acid sequence: CAITTGSSADTGELFF.

CDR3 protein: CASKDRGQNEKLFF. CDR3 bases: TGCGCCAGCAAGGACAGGGGTCAAAATGAAAAACTGTTTTTT. This chain uses TRBV4-1 with TRBJ1-4, with 9 bases that match TRBD1. Trimming at V came to 7 bases and at J to 5 bases, leaving 5 bases not matched to a gene. This CDR3 is built from 14 residues. Germline V gives CDR1 MGHRA, CDR2 YSYEKL.

The CDR3 nucleotides are TGTGCCAGCAGTTTCTCGCCAGACCGCTCCTACGAGCAGTACTTC. Encoded protein: CASSFSPDRSYEQYF. The chain recombines TRBV27 with TRBJ2-7; no definite D call. The V gene's germline CDR1 is MNHEY and CDR2 SMNVEV (reference sequence). This CDR3 region has 15 residues. The V end lost 3 bases, the J end lost 0 bases, and 12 bases lay between the germline ends.

This chain links TRBV5-6 with TRBJ1-2; weak D call: TRBD1 (5 bases). There are 14 residues in the CDR3. Germline CDR1 SGHDT, CDR2 YYEEEE. Trimming pared 3 bases from V and 7 bases from J, leaving 16 bases between. CDR3 nucleotides: TGTGCCAGCAGCTCACCGTTCAGGGATGGTGGCTACACCTTC. Protein sequence: CASSSPFRDGGYTF.

This rearrangement joins TRBV29-1 to TRBJ2-7; D possibly corresponds to TRBD1 (6 bases). The length of the CDR3 is 13 residues. CDR1 and CDR2 (germline): SQVTM, ANQGSEA. The V end was cut by 7 bases, the J end by 3 bases, with 16 bases between. CDR3 region: CSASNGQYYEQYF. In nucleotides, the CDR3 is TGCAGCGCGTCGAATGGACAGTACTACGAGCAGTACTTC.

The V gene is TRBV11-2, the J gene TRBJ2-7; 12 bases map to TRBD2. Germline V gives CDR1 SGHAT, CDR2 FQNNGV. This CDR3 is built from 17 residues. J gave up 1 base and V 1 base, and 5 bases lay outside the gene matches. The chain's CDR3 is CASSLATSGGISYEQYF. CDR3 DNA: TGTGCCAGCAGCTTAGCGACTAGCGGGGGAATTTCCTACGAGCAGTACTTC.

The J gene is TRBJ2-5, the V gene TRBV7-9; D possibly corresponds to TRBD1 (6 bases). The V end was cut by 6 bases, the J end by 5 bases, with 10 bases between. Germline V CDR1 and CDR2: SEHNR, FQNEAQ (reference sequence). There are 12 residues in the CDR3. The CDR3 loop is CASRQGGETQYF. DNA of the CDR3: TGTGCCAGCAGACAGGGCGGGGAGACCCAGTACTTC.

This clone showed up just once. The V call is TRBV5-1, the J call TRBJ2-7, with TRBD1 matching 8 bases. Germline loops: CDR1 SGHRS, CDR2 YFSETQ. The CDR3 contains 14 residues. J was trimmed by 6 bases and V by 4 bases; bases with no gene match: 9. The CDR3 loop is CASSPGQGPSEQYF. The DNA for the CDR3 is TGCGCCAGCAGCCCCGGACAGGGCCCCTCCGAGCAGTACTTC.

DNA of the CDR3: TGTGCCAGCAGTGAAGGGGACCCCAATCAGCCCCAGCATTTT. Its protein is CASSEGDPNQPQHF. J is TRBJ1-5 and V is TRBV2; possibly TRBD1 for D (5 bases). The V end was cut by 1 base, the J end by 3 bases, with 7 bases between. CDR3 length: 14 residues. Per germline, CDR1 SNHLY and CDR2 FYNNEI. Combining the CDR3 with reference TRBV2 and TRBJ1-5 gives the whole variable domain EPEVTQTPSHQVTQMGQEVILRCVPISNHLYFYWYRQILGQKVEFLVSFYNNEISEKSEIFDDQFSVERPDGSNFTLKIRSTKLEDSAMYFCASSEGDPNQPQHFGDGTRLSIL.